The present TCR beta chain was sequenced within a study of radiation and T cells in renal cell carcinoma. General observations from the study: Without pretreatment biopsies, baseline tumor clonotype presence was undetermined. From baseline, blood top tumor clonotypes peaked at 2 weeks post-radiation.

In regard to this clone: Its matching antigen is unknown. Sequence at one end of the junction differs from germline and may be a read error.

TCRdb keeps only in-frame clones here, not all; method: immunoSEQ multiplex PCR. Among several thousand clones listed, roughly three fifths were seen once. This CDR3 is built from 11 residues. The germline V gene has CDR1 MGHDK and CDR2 SYGVNS. Treatment described: 15 Gy SBRT to primary tumor, nephrectomy 4 weeks later. The sequenced sample was tumor tissue, obtained from a patient whose treatment included radiotherapy and nephrectomy. This receptor was obtained from a man aged 60 to 69 with renal cell carcinoma. The V call is TRBV25-1, the J call TRBJ2-4; possibly TRBD2 for D (6 bases). The CDR3 DNA sequence: TGTGCCAGCAGTGCTGGGACTTTCCTCAACTTC. Translation: CASSAGTFLNF.